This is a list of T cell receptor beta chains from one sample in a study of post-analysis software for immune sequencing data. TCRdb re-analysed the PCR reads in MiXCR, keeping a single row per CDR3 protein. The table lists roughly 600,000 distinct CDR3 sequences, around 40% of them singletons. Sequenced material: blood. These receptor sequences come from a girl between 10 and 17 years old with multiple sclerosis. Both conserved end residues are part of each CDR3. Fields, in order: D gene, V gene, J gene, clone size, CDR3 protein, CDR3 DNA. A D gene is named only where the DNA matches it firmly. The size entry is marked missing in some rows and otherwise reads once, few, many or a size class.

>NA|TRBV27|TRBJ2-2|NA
CASSPTQGNTGELFF
TGTGCCAGCAGTCCAACCCAGGGGAATACCGGGGAGCTGTTTTTT
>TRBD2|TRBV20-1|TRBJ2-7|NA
CSAHSPSGERYEQYF
TGCAGTGCCCATTCGCCTAGCGGGGAAAGGTACGAGCAGTACTTC
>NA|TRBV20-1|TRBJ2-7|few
CSARGRVPGEQYF
TGCAGTGCTAGAGGGCGGGTCCCTGGCGAGCAGTACTTC
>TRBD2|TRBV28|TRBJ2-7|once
CASSSSGRVINIQYF
TGTGCCAGCAGTTCTAGCGGGAGGGTGATAAACATCCAGTACTTC
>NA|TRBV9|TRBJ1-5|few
CASSVGEEPQHF
TGTGCCAGCAGCGTGGGGGAGGAGCCCCAGCATTTT
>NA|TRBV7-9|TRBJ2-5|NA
CASSKVLPGRSQETQYF
TGTGCCAGCAGCAAAGTCCTTCCGGGACGGAGCCAAGAGACCCAGTACTTC
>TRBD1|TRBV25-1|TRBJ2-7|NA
CASSGTGTYEQYF
TGTGCCAGCAGTGGGACAGGGACCTACGAGCAGTACTTC
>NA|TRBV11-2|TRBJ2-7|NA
CAGSASYEQYF
TGTGCCGGCAGCGCGTCCTACGAGCAGTACTTC
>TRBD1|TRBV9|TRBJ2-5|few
CASSAGTGYETQYF
TGTGCCAGCAGCGCCGGGACAGGGTATGAGACCCAGTACTTC
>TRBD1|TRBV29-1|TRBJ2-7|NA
CSVNPGQGYEQYF
TGCAGCGTTAACCCGGGACAGGGCTACGAGCAGTACTTC
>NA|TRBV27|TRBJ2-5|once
CASQSGYQETQYF
TGTGCCAGCCAGAGCGGGTACCAAGAGACCCAGTACTTC
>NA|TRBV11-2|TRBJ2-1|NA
CASSLGGPVNEQFF
TGTGCCAGCAGCTTAGGAGGGCCTGTCAATGAGCAGTTCTTC
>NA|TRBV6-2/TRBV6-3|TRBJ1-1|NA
CANSSVGMNTEAFF
TGTGCCAACAGTTCCGTAGGGATGAACACTGAAGCTTTCTTT
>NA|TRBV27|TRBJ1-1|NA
CASSLDHLVAEAFF
TGTGCCAGCAGTCTCGACCATCTAGTGGCTGAAGCTTTCTTT
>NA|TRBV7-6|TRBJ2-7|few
CASSLAPQGPYEQYF
TGTGCCAGCAGCTTAGCCCCGCAGGGTCCCTACGAGCAGTACTTC
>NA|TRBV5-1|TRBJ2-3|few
CASSPSSGSTDTQYF
TGCGCCAGCAGCCCGTCGAGCGGGAGCACAGATACGCAGTATTTT
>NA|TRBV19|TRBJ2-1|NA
CASSIGPGAYNEQFF
TGTGCCAGTAGTATAGGGCCGGGAGCGTACAATGAGCAGTTCTTC
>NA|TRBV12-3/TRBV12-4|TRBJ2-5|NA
CASSLQQGQTQYF
TGTGCCAGCAGTCTGCAACAGGGTCAGACCCAGTACTTC
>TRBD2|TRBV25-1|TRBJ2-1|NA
CASSDKGPAGVLYNEQFF
TGTGCCAGCAGTGACAAAGGGCCAGCGGGAGTTCTTTACAATGAGCAGTTCTTC
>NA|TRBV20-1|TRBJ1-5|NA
CSASQDSVSFTPQPQHF
TGCAGTGCTAGCCAGGACAGCGTATCCTTTACCCCTCAGCCCCAGCATTTT
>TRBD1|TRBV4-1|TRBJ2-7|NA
CASSQRTGGPYEQYF
TGCGCCAGCAGTCAAAGGACAGGGGGTCCTTACGAGCAGTACTTC
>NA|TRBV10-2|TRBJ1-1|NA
CASSESPGNTEAFF
TGCGCCAGCAGTGAGTCTCCGGGGAACACTGAAGCTTTCTTT
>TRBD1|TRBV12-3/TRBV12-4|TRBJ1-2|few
CASSPRQGLSYTF
TGTGCCAGCAGCCCCCGACAGGGCCTAAGCTACACCTTC
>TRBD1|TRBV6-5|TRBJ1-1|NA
CASSSLTGDTEAFF
TGTGCCAGCAGTTCGCTCACAGGGGACACTGAAGCTTTCTTT
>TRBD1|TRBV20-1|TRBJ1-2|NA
CSARGTGGSRYGYTF
TGCAGTGCTAGGGGGACAGGGGGATCTCGCTATGGCTACACCTTC
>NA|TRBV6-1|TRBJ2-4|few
CASSKPPRQVLAKNIQYF
TGTGCCAGCAGTAAACCACCACGCCAAGTTTTGGCCAAAAACATTCAGTACTTC
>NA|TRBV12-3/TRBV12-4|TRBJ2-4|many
CASRSLTAKNIQYF
TGTGCCAGCAGGTCTCTTACAGCCAAAAACATTCAGTACTTC
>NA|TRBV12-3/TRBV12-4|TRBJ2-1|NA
CASSLRNYNEQFF
TGTGCCAGCAGTTTAAGGAATTACAATGAGCAGTTCTTC
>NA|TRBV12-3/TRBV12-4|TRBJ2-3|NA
CAILADTQYF
TGTGCCATCCTAGCGGATACGCAGTATTTT
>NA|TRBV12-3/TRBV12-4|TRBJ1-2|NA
CASSLGTGPQFFGPGTPYGYTF
NA
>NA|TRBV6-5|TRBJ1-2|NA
CASISGYGYTF
TGTGCCAGCATTTCAGGGTATGGCTACACCTTC
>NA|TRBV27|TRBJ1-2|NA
CASSLSSGYGYTF
TGTGCCAGCAGTTTATCGTCGGGATATGGCTACACCTTC
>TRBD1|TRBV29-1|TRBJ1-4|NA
CSVAGGLGEKLFF
TGCAGCGTGGCAGGGGGCTTGGGTGAAAAACTGTTTTTT
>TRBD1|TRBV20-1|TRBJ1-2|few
CSATGTGYMDGYTF
TGCAGTGCTACTGGGACAGGGTATATGGATGGCTACACCTTC
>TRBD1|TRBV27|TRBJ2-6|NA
CASSLGTVPSGANVLTF
TGTGCCAGCAGTTTAGGGACAGTCCCCTCTGGGGCCAACGTCCTGACTTTC
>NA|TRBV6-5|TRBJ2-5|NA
CASSPTGVPGLYF
TGTGCCAGTAGCCCGACCGGCGTACCGGGGCTGTACTTC
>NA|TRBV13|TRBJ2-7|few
CASSLGGRYYEQYF
TGTGCCAGCAGCTTAGGGGGGCGGTACTACGAGCAGTACTTC
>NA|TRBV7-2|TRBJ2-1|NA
CASSSTASSYNEQFF
TGTGCCAGCAGCTCGACCGCAAGCTCCTACAATGAGCAGTTCTTC
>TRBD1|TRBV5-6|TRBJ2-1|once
CASSLVRDRESNEQFF
TGTGCCAGCAGCTTGGTCCGGGACAGGGAAAGCAATGAGCAGTTCTTC
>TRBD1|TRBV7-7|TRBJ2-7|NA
CASSLAPGQGSREQYF
TGTGCCAGCAGCTTAGCGCCGGGACAGGGCTCCCGCGAGCAGTACTTC
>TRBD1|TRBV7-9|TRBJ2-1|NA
CASSWLTGKLEQFF
TGTGCCAGCAGCTGGTTGACAGGGAAGCTTGAGCAGTTCTTC
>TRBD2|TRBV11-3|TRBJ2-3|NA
CASTVSGSGDTQYF
TGTGCCAGCACCGTAAGCGGGAGCGGCGATACGCAGTATTTT
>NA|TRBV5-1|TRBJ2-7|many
CASSLWTGYEQYF
TGCGCCAGCAGCTTGTGGACCGGGTACGAGCAGTACTTC
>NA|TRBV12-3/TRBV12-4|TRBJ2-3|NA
CATNPGPGTSTDTQYF
TGTGCCACTAACCCTGGACCAGGGACGAGCACAGATACGCAGTATTTT
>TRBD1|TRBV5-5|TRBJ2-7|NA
CASSLRGQGALEQYF
TGTGCCAGCAGCTTGAGAGGGCAGGGGGCGCTTGAGCAGTACTTC
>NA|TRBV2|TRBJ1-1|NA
CASNEGRTEAFF
TGTGCCAGCAATGAGGGCAGGACTGAAGCTTTCTTT
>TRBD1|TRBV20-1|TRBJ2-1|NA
CSARALTGASYNEQFF
TGCAGTGCTAGAGCTCTGACAGGGGCTTCCTACAATGAGCAGTTCTTC
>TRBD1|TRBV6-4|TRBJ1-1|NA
CASSDGTGGTEAFF
TGTGCCAGCAGTGACGGGACAGGGGGCACTGAAGCTTTCTTT
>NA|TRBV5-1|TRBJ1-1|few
CASSEAGAMNTEAFF
TGCGCCAGCAGCGAAGCGGGAGCAATGAACACTGAAGCTTTCTTT
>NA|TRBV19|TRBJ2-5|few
CASAWGNKETQYF
TGTGCCAGTGCCTGGGGCAACAAAGAGACCCAGTACTTC
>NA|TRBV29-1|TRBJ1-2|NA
CSVEVAGPHGYTF
TGCAGCGTTGAAGTTGCGGGACCGCATGGCTACACCTTC
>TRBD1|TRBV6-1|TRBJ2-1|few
CASSEVRDSHNEQFF
TGTGCCAGCAGTGAAGTTCGGGACAGCCACAATGAGCAGTTCTTC
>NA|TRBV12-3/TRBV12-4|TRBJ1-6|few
CASSLGQPNSPLHF
TGTGCCAGCAGCCTAGGACAGCCCAATTCACCCCTCCACTTT
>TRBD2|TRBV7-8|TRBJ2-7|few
CASSTSGTSGFEQYF
TGTGCCAGCAGCACTTCCGGGACTAGCGGCTTCGAGCAGTACTTC
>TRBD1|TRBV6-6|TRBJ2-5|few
CASSYGTGRETQYF
TGTGCCAGCAGTTACGGGACAGGGCGAGAGACCCAGTACTTC